Presented here are 26 T cell receptor beta chains from one specimen sequenced in a study of T cells in Graves' hyperthyroidism and ophthalmopathy (dated by TCRdb to between 2018 and 2020). Receptors were amplified or captured by multiplex PCR. Instrument on record: Illumina HiSeq 2000. TCR beta CDR3 regions were amplified from RNA transcripts. For the first round of RT-PCR on the TCR CDR3, the HTBI primer set was used together with the Qiagen OneStep RT-PCR kit. The public reads were run again by TCRdb, first through fastp at Q25 and then through MiXCR, and only productive beta chains were kept. Each CDR3 protein appears once, grouped with its most common genes and DNA. This sample comprises fewer than 350,000 distinct CDR3 sequences, roughly 19% of them detected only once. Together, the top ten hold under 40% of the sample. Sequencing was performed on blood. These receptors were taken from a man between 45 and 60 years old with Graves' ophthalmopathy.

This clonotype appeared a few times. The J gene is TRBJ2-1, the V gene TRBV24-1, with TRBD2 identical over 10 bases. CDR1 is KGHDR, CDR2 SFDVKD, per germline. This CDR3 has 15 amino acids. J was trimmed by 8 bases and V by 1 base; bases with no gene match: 4. CDR3 DNA sequence: TGTGCCACCAGTGATTTTACTAGCGGGAACGATGAGCAGTTCTTC. Amino acid sequence: CATSDFTSGNDEQFF.

J is TRBJ2-7 and V is TRBV5-1; TRBD2 matches at 8 bases. The CDR3 is 13 residues long. CDR1 SGHRS and CDR2 YFSETQ come from the germline V gene. V shed 5 bases and J 7 bases; nucleotides not matched to a gene: 8. CDR3 DNA: TGCGCCAGCAGTTTGACTAGCGCCTTTGAGCAGTACTTC. Protein sequence: CASSLTSAFEQYF.

The V and J genes are TRBV29-1 and TRBJ1-1, with a weak D call TRBD1 (5 bases). CDR1 SQVTM and CDR2 ANQGSEA come from the germline V gene. This CDR3 is built from 14 residues. V lost 4 bases, J lost 1 base, and 13 bases lay in between. CDR3 DNA sequence: TGCAGCGTTGTCAGGGCAGGCGGGAACACTGAAGCTTTCTTT. As protein: CSVVRAGGNTEAFF.

The rearrangement links TRBV6-2 or TRBV6-3 to TRBJ1-1, with a weak D call TRBD1 (5 bases). Between the trimmed V and J ends, which lost 2 bases and 3 bases, there was a span of 7 bases. The CDR3 contains 13 residues. CDR1 MNHEY and CDR2 SVGEGT come from the germline V gene. The CDR3: CASSYGGDTEAFF. CDR3 sequence (DNA): TGTGCCAGCAGTTACGGGGGAGACACTGAAGCTTTCTTT.

The chain joins TRBV5-1 to TRBJ2-2; D is unclear. V gave up 4 bases and J gave up 3 bases, with 4 bases separating them. This CDR3 spans 12 amino acids. Germline V gives CDR1 SGHRS, CDR2 YFSETQ. The CDR3 nucleotides read TGCGCCAGCAGCGTCGACACCGGGGAGCTGTTTTTT. Its translation is CASSVDTGELFF.

The genes are TRBV19 and TRBJ2-1; either TRBD1 or TRBD2 may fit D (6 bases each). The germline CDR1 and CDR2 sequences are LNHDA and SQIVND (reference sequence). The CDR3 has 15 amino acids. V was trimmed by 6 bases and J by 2 bases, leaving 14 bases between them. In DNA, the CDR3 is TGTGCCAGTAGCCCTGGGGGCGGGGCCTACAATGAGCAGTTCTTC. It encodes CASSPGGGAYNEQFF.

This clonotype was seen repeatedly, ten times or more. The chain has TRBV27 and TRBJ1-5; D gene uncertain. Germline V gene sequence: CDR1 MNHEY, CDR2 SMNVEV (reference sequence). The CDR3 totals 14 residues. Trimming stripped 3 bases from V and 0 bases from J, with 6 bases between. The CDR3 protein is CASSFIDSNQPQHF. For the CDR3, the DNA is TGTGCCAGCAGTTTTATCGATAGCAATCAGCCCCAGCATTTT.

This clonotype has at least ten counts. The chain joins TRBV2 to TRBJ2-5, with D perhaps TRBD2 (8 bases). Germline CDR1 and CDR2: SNHLY and FYNNEI. The CDR3 has 15 residues. Trimming cost V 7 bases and J 6 bases, with 21 bases left between them. CDR3 sequence: CASKHREGAWKTQYF. The DNA of the CDR3 is TGTGCCAGCAAGCATCGGGAGGGGGCTTGGAAGACCCAGTACTTC.

The sample holds a few counts of this clonotype. V gene TRBV7-3 combines with J gene TRBJ2-1, with 7 bases that match TRBD1. After removal of 4 bases from V and 5 bases from J, the junction contained 17 bases not matched to a gene. CDR3 size: 18 residues. Germline-derived CDR1 and CDR2 are SGHTA and FQGTGA. The CDR3 region has the DNA TGTGCCAGCAGCTCCAGCCCCTATGAGGGGGCACTGAACAATGAGCAGTTCTTC. It translates to CASSSSPYEGALNNEQFF.

This clonotype has just a few counts. The chain is built from TRBV20-1 and TRBJ2-7, with 14 bases aligning to TRBD2. V shed 0 bases, J shed 2 bases, and the junction held 12 bases outside the gene matches. The CDR3 totals 19 residues. Germline CDR1 reads DFQATT; CDR2 reads SNEGSKA (reference sequence). The CDR3 region is CSARDPGTSGSWPTYEQYF. The DNA for the CDR3 is TGCAGTGCTAGAGACCCCGGGACTAGCGGGAGTTGGCCCACCTACGAGCAGTACTTC.

This clonotype has at least ten counts. The rearrangement links TRBV11-2 to TRBJ2-7; 8 nucleotides match TRBD1. V trimming: 1 base; J trimming: 9 bases; junction bases outside the gene matches: 5. The CDR3 totals 13 residues. Germline V gives CDR1 SGHAT, CDR2 FQNNGV. The CDR3 DNA follows: TGTGCCAGCAGCTTAGGGGGACAGGCTAGGCAGTACTTC. Translation: CASSLGGQARQYF.

This clonotype has just a few counts. The chain recombines TRBV7-2 with TRBJ1-6; 8 bases align to TRBD1. CDR1 is SGHTA, CDR2 FQGNSA, per germline. Trimming took 7 bases from V and 10 from J; bases not matched to a gene: 6. The CDR3 runs 13 residues. The CDR3 DNA reads as TGTGCCAGCACCGAGACAGGGGTGTCACCCCTCCACTTT. Its protein product is CASTETGVSPLHF. The full variable domain, completed using reference TRBV7-2 and TRBJ1-6, is GAGVSQSPSNKVTEKGKDVELRCDPISGHTALYWYRQSLGQGLEFLIYFQGNSAPDKSGLPSDRFSAERTGGSVSTLTIQRTQQEDSAVYLCASTETGVSPLHFGNGTRLTVT.

This clonotype has a handful of counts. The J gene is TRBJ2-1, the V gene TRBV11-1; TRBD1 matches at 7 bases. Germline trimming cut 2 bases from V and 4 bases from J; bases unmatched to any gene: 8. Per germline, CDR1 SGHAT and CDR2 FQDESV (reference sequence). CDR3 length: 16 amino acids. The CDR3 coding sequence is TGTGCCAGCAGCTTAAATGGACAGGCGGCGTACAATGAGCAGTTCTTC. It translates to CASSLNGQAAYNEQFF.

This clonotype was recorded only once. The genes are TRBV3-1 and TRBJ2-1, with 9 bases matching TRBD2. V lost 4 bases, J lost 0 bases, and 10 bases stayed unmatched. The V gene's germline CDR1 is LGHDT and CDR2 YNNKEL (reference sequence). The CDR3 covers 18 residues. CDR3 sequence: CASSPGAGGRSSYNEQFF. CDR3 nucleotides: TGTGCCAGCAGCCCGGGCGCGGGAGGGCGGAGCTCCTACAATGAGCAGTTCTTC.

The table lists this clonotype with many counts. The CDR3 region is CASSLSGWAFF. The CDR3 DNA reads TGTGCCAGCAGCTTATCAGGGTGGGCTTTCTTT. This chain links TRBV11-2 with TRBJ1-1; weak D call: TRBD1 (5 bases). V lost 2 bases and J 11 bases, leaving 9 bases between the germline ends. Germline V gene lookup returns CDR1 SGHAT and CDR2 FQNNGV. This CDR3 spans 11 amino acids.

The rearrangement links TRBV15 to TRBJ2-6, with D possibly TRBD2 on 5 matching bases. The ends were cut back, 0 bases at V and 0 bases at J, with 9 bases in the middle. The V gene's germline CDR1 is LNHNV and CDR2 YYDKDF (reference sequence). This CDR3 is 17 amino acids long. CDR3 region: CATSRDPRGSGANVLTF. In DNA, the CDR3 is TGTGCCACCAGCAGAGACCCCCGGGGCTCTGGGGCCAACGTCCTGACTTTC. Complete variable domain (other parts from reference TRBV15 and TRBJ2-6): DAMVIQNPRYQVTQFGKPVTLSCSQTLNHNVMYWYQQKSSQAPKLLFHYYDKDFNNEADTPDNFQSRRPNTSFCFLDIRSPGLGDTAMYLCATSRDPRGSGANVLTFGAGSRLTVL.

This rearrangement joins TRBV9 to TRBJ2-3; D unresolved. Germline V CDR1 and CDR2: SGDLS, YYNGEE. Trimming removed 0 bases at V and 2 bases at J, with 4 bases between. This CDR3 comprises 13 residues. The CDR3 sequence is CASSVDDTDTQYF. In DNA form, the CDR3 reads TGTGCCAGCAGCGTAGATGACACAGATACGCAGTATTTT.

Details on this clonotype: A much bigger clone sits one base away, suggesting this may be a read error. The V call is TRBV11-1, the J call TRBJ1-2; 7 nucleotides line up with TRBD1. The CDR3 runs to 13 residues. The germline V gene encodes CDR1 SGHAT and CDR2 FQDESV (reference sequence). The CDR3 DNA follows: TGTGTCAGCAGCTGGGACAGAGACTATGGCTACACCTTC. Its translation: CVSSWDRDYGYTF.

This clonotype was seen repeatedly, ten times or more. The CDR3 nucleotides are TGTGCCAGCAGTGTCGACCTAAACTATGGCTACACCTTC. It encodes CASSVDLNYGYTF. The chain has TRBV6-1 and TRBJ1-2, with D unresolved. Germline CDR1 MNHNS, CDR2 SASEGT. The V end lost 4 bases, the J end lost 2 bases, and 8 bases lay between the germline ends. This CDR3 spans 13 amino acids.

This clonotype was recorded only once. The rearrangement uses TRBV19 and TRBJ1-5; D unresolved. This CDR3 contains 13 residues. V lost 6 bases, J lost 3 bases, and 9 bases lay in between. CDR1 LNHDA and CDR2 SQIVND come from the germline V gene (reference sequence). The CDR3 bases are TGTGCCAGTAGAAGAGTGGACAATCAGCCCCAGCATTTT. Residues: CASRRVDNQPQHF. Variable domain in full (rest from reference TRBV19 and TRBJ1-5): DGGITQSPKYLFRKEGQNVTLSCEQNLNHDAMYWYRQDPGQGLRLIYYSQIVNDFQKGDIAEGYSVSREKKESFPLTVTSAQKNPTAFYLCASRRVDNQPQHFGDGTRLSIL.

This clonotype was observed many times. The CDR3 DNA sequence: TGTGCCTGGGGAAGGTCTGGGGAGCAGTACTTC. As protein: CAWGRSGEQYF. The chain carries TRBV30 and TRBJ2-7; no reliable D call. Trimming removed 5 bases at V and 7 bases at J, with 12 bases between. The CDR3 loop spans 11 amino acids. The germline CDR1 and CDR2 sequences are GTSNPN and SVGIG (reference sequence).

This clonotype was observed a single time. The rearrangement links TRBV7-3 to TRBJ2-1; 9 bases agree with TRBD2. J lost 0 bases, V lost 7 bases, and 10 bases had no gene match. CDR1 and CDR2 from the germline V gene are SGHTA and FQGTGA. The CDR3 length is 17 residues. For the CDR3, the DNA is TGTGCCAGCATAAGGGCGGGAGGGCGGAGCTCCTACAATGAGCAGTTCTTC. The encoded protein is CASIRAGGRSSYNEQFF.

This clonotype was observed at least ten times. The CDR3 nucleotides read TGTGCCAGCAGCTTAACTAGCGGGAGAAAAATGGCAGATACGCAGTATTTT. Protein: CASSLTSGRKMADTQYF. J is TRBJ2-3 and V is TRBV7-8; 11 bases align to TRBD2. V was clipped by 2 bases and J by 4 bases; unmatched bases: 8. The CDR3 runs to 17 residues. Per germline, CDR1 SGHVS and CDR2 FQNEAQ. Full variable domain (outside the CDR3, taken from reference TRBV7-8 and TRBJ2-3): GAGVSQSPRYKVAKRGQDVALRCDPISGHVSLFWYQQALGQGPEFLTYFQNEAQLDKSGLPSDRFFAERPEGSVSTLKIQRTQQEDSAVYLCASSLTSGRKMADTQYFGPGTRLTVL.

Many counts were recorded for this clonotype. The CDR3 DNA reads TGTGCCAGCAGCTTTGCGGTCTCAGGGGTAGATACGCAGTATTTT. It codes for CASSFAVSGVDTQYF. The chain has TRBV7-3 and TRBJ2-3; the D gene is possibly TRBD1 (6 bases). Germline CDR1 is SGHTA and CDR2 is FQGTGA. With 3 bases removed from V and 5 bases from J, the gap between germline ends came to 15 bases. This CDR3 comprises 15 residues.

This clonotype was detected a few times. The chain joins TRBV5-1 to TRBJ2-5, with 10 bases that match TRBD2. V lost 4 bases and J lost 1; bases outside the gene matches: 10. This CDR3 has 17 residues. Per germline, CDR1 SGHRS and CDR2 YFSETQ. In DNA form, the CDR3 reads TGCGCCAGCAGCACGGGCAGGGCTAGCGGGAGCCAAGAGACCCAGTACTTC. This translates into CASSTGRASGSQETQYF.

This clonotype was seen only a few times. The rearrangement uses TRBV15 and TRBJ1-1, with D possibly matching TRBD1 (5 bases). The V gene lost 11 bases and the J gene lost 5 bases, with 15 bases spanning the gap. Germline-derived CDR1 and CDR2 are LNHNV and YYDKDF (reference sequence). The CDR3 consists of 12 residues. Here the CDR3 DNA reads TGTGCCGGGGGATTCGGGTATACTGAAGCTTTCTTT. Its protein is CAGGFGYTEAFF.